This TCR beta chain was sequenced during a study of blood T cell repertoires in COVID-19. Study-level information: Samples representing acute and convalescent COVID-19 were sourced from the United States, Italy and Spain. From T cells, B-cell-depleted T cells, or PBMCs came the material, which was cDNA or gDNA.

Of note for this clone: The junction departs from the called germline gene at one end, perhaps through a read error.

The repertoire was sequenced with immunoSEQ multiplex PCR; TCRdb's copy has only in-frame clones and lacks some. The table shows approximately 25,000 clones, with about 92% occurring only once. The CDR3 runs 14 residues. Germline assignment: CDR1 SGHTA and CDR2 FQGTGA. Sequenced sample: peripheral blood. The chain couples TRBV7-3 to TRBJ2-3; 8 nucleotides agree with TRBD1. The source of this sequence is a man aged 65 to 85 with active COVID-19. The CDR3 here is CAGSLQGVTDTQYF. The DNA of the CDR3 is TGTGCCGGCAGCTTACAGGGGGTCACAGATACGCAGTATTTT.